These T cell receptor beta chains were read from a single sample in a study of regulatory T cells in long-lasting Graves disease. From the multiplex PCR reads, TCRdb called clonotypes with MiXCR, one entry per CDR3 protein. Of approximately 500,000 distinct CDR3 sequences in the sample, 20% to 25% were seen once. The sample in question was peripheral blood mononuclear cells (PBMCs), obtained when the disease was refractory, from a patient treated with antithyroid drugs. Receptors originate from a female donor with Graves disease. Each CDR3 is given with its conserved first and last residue. The order of the fields is J gene, V gene, clone size, D gene, CDR3 DNA, CDR3 protein. The D gene is left open where the match is weak. Size is stated for part of the rows, as once, few or many counts, or as a class when the clone is expanded.

TRBJ1-1 TRBV28 . TRBD1 TGTGCCAGCAGCCTCGACAGGGGGAAAGCTTTCTTT CASSLDRGKAFF
TRBJ1-1 TRBV5-1 few . TGCGCCAGCATGGGGAACACTGAAGCTTTCTTT CASMGNTEAFF
TRBJ1-5 TRBV6-4 few . TGTGCCAGCAGTGAGGGCGCATCAGGGCCCCAGCATTTT CASSEGASGPQHF
TRBJ1-2 TRBV6-1 many . TGTGCCAGCAGTGAAACAGTCTACTATGGCTACACCTTC CASSETVYYGYTF
TRBJ1-2 TRBV10-3 many . TGTGCCATCAGTGAGTTGAGAAGCCCAAGCTATGGCTACACCTTC CAISELRSPSYGYTF
TRBJ1-5 TRBV28 . TRBD1 TGTGCCAGCAGCCCGACAGGGATAGCGGGTCAGCCCCAGCATTTT CASSPTGIAGQPQHF
TRBJ1-6 TRBV28 many TRBD1 TGTGCCAGCAATCCTTCCGGGACAGGGGGACTTCCCCTCCACTTT CASNPSGTGGLPLHF
TRBJ2-3 TRBV3-1 once . TGTGCCAGCAGCGACAAAGCGGCAGATACGCAGTATTTT CASSDKAADTQYF
TRBJ1-2 TRBV28 . TRBD1 TGTGCCAGCAGCCGCGCAGACAGGGTAGGGGACTATGGCTACACCTTC CASSRADRVGDYGYTF
TRBJ1-1 TRBV7-4 . TRBD1 TGTGCCAGCAGCCCCTCGGCAGGGGGCAACACTGAAGCTTTCTTT CASSPSAGGNTEAFF
TRBJ2-5 TRBV20-1 few . TGCAGTGCCCCTAAGTCGTGGAGGGTAGAGACCCAGTACTTC CSAPKSWRVETQYF
TRBJ1-5 TRBV2 many TRBD1 TGTGCCAGCTGTGGGGACAGCGTACAGCCCCAGCATTTT CASCGDSVQPQHF
TRBJ2-5 TRBV29-1 . . TGCAGCGTAAAACCAGGGGCAGGAGGGGAGACCCAGTACTTC CSVKPGAGGETQYF
TRBJ1-5 TRBV6-1 . . TGTGCCAGCCGGGACCCCCTCCAGCCCCAGCATTTT CASRDPLQPQHF
TRBJ2-5 TRBV11-2 many . TGTGCCAGCAGCCCACCCTGGGACGGACAAGAGACCCAGTACTTC CASSPPWDGQETQYF
TRBJ1-1 TRBV27 many . TGTGCCAGCAGAGGGATAGTGACTTTCTTT CASRGIVTFF
TRBJ1-2 TRBV6-5 many . TGTGCCAGCAGTTACTCGAAGACAGGAAACTATGGCTACACCTTC CASSYSKTGNYGYTF
TRBJ2-5 TRBV10-3 many . TGTGCCATCCTTAACGGCGGGACCCAGTACTTC CAILNGGTQYF
TRBJ2-7 TRBV29-1 many TRBD1 TGCAGCGTTGTGGGGACAGGGGAGCCCTACGAGCAGTACTTC CSVVGTGEPYEQYF
TRBJ2-7 TRBV7-2 few . TGTGCCAGCAGCTTAGCGCTAGGGGGGACCCCCTACGAGCAGTACTTC CASSLALGGTPYEQYF
TRBJ1-2 TRBV14 many . TGTGCCAGCAGCCAAGTCGCAGCTAACTATGGCTACACCTTC CASSQVAANYGYTF
TRBJ1-2 TRBV5-4 few . TGTGCCAGCAGCCCCAGTCCTGACTACCACTATGGCTACACCTTC CASSPSPDYHYGYTF
TRBJ1-2 TRBV7-2 . TRBD1 TGTGCCAGCAGCACACAGGGGGATTCGAGCTACACCTTC CASSTQGDSSYTF
TRBJ2-3 TRBV6-1 . TRBD2 TGTGCCAGCGGTCTGCGGGGGGGTGCCACAGATACGCAGTATTTT CASGLRGGATDTQYF
TRBJ1-1 TRBV2 many . TGTGCCAGCAGTGAATGGTTCCTTGAAGCTTTCTTT CASSEWFLEAFF
TRBJ1-4 TRBV7-2 . TRBD1 TGTGCCAGCAGACCCACAGGGGGCGGTAATGAAAAACTGTTTTTT CASRPTGGGNEKLFF
TRBJ2-5 TRBV11-2 many . TGTGCCAGCAGCTTGGGGGGGATGGGGGACAACCAAGAGACCCAGTACTTC CASSLGGMGDNQETQYF
TRBJ2-7 TRBV4-1 . TRBD2 TGCGCCAGCAGCCAAGGGATGAAAGCGGGAGCCAATGACGAGCAGTACTTC CASSQGMKAGANDEQYF
TRBJ1-1 TRBV28 few . TGTGCCAGCCCCCCCCCCCCGGGGCGCGGCCGCCTCATGAACACTGAAGCTTTCTTT CASPPPPGRGRLMNTEAFF
TRBJ1-1 TRBV20-1 many TRBD1 TGCAGTGCTAGAGCGAGAACAGGGGGCATGGGTTCTGAAGCTTTCTTT CSARARTGGMGSEAFF
TRBJ2-7 TRBV28 many TRBD2 TGTGCCAGCAGAGAACGGGGGGACCACGAGCAGTACTTC CASRERGDHEQYF
TRBJ1-4 TRBV20-1 few TRBD1 TGCAGTGCTAGAAAAAGGACAGGGGGCGGACGTGAAAAACTGTTTTTT CSARKRTGGGREKLFF
TRBJ2-6 TRBV24-1 few TRBD2 TGTGCCACCAGTGAGAATAGCGGGAGGGTTGGGGCCAACGTCCTGACTTTC CATSENSGRVGANVLTF
TRBJ2-7 TRBV6-2/TRBV6-3 . . TGTGCCAGCAGTGGGCGACAATCCTACGAGCAGTACTTC CASSGRQSYEQYF
TRBJ1-1 TRBV12-3/TRBV12-4 many . TGTGCCAGCAGTTCCACTGGGGGCCACACTGAAGCTTTCTTT CASSSTGGHTEAFF
TRBJ2-7 TRBV7-3 . TRBD2 TGTGCCAGCAGCTTACAGCGGGATGCCTACGAGCAGTACTTC CASSLQRDAYEQYF
TRBJ1-4 TRBV20-1 few . TGCAGTGCTAGGCCCCGACAGCGTTTGAATGAAAAACTGTTTTTT CSARPRQRLNEKLFF